Included here is one T cell receptor beta chain sequence, with context. Per the original data handling: Amplification of reference gene primers provided the estimated nucleated cell counts. Sequencing was performed with immunoSEQ multiplex PCR; in TCRdb, only in-frame clones are kept and a portion is missing. That table is the source of V, J and clone size, and D and trimming were worked out from the DNA. The data hold some 130,000 clones, with more than 70% observed a single time. CDR3 size: 16 residues. Germline CDR1 and CDR2: MNHEY and SVGAGI. The trim removed 0 bases at V and 2 bases at J, leaving 5 bases unmatched. This entry comes from a study of blood T cell repertoires in COVID-19. This study enrolled people aged 18 to 89 from about two dozen US geographic areas.

Sequencing was performed on PBMCs or T cells enriched from blood (not recorded which). This chain joins TRBV6-5 and TRBJ1-1; TRBD1 matches at 8 bases. The source is a man aged 35 to 55 with acute COVID-19. The CDR3 region has the DNA TGTGCCAGCAGTTACTCGGGGGACAGGAGAAACACTGAAGCTTTCTTT. Its protein is CASSYSGDRRNTEAFF.